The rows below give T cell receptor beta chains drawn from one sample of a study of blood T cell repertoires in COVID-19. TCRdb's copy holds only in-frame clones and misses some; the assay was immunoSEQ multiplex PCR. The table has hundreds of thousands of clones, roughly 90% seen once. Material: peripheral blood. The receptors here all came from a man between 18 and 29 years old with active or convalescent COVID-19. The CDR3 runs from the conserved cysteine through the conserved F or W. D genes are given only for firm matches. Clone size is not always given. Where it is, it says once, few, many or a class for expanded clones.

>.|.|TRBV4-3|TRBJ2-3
TGCGCCAGGGGAAAGCGGCCCACAGATACGCAGTATTTT
CARGKRPTDTQYF
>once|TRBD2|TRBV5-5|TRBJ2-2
TGTGCCAGCAGCCCTCTACTAGCGGGGCTGAACACCGGGGAGCTGTTTTTT
CASSPLLAGLNTGELFF
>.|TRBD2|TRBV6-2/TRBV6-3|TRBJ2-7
TGTGCCAGCAGTTACTCGGGGAGGGAAATTACCTACGAGCAGTACTTC
CASSYSGREITYEQYF
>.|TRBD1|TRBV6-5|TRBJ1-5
TGTGCCAGCAGCAGGGACAGGGCTACGCAGCCCCAGCATTTT
CASSRDRATQPQHF
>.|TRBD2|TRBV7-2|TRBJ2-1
TGTGCCAGCAGCGCAAGCGGGGGGGTTGAGCAGTTCTTC
CASSASGGVEQFF
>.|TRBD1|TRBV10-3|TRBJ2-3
TGTGCCATCAGTGCGGGACAGGGGAGCTGGGTAGATACGCAGTATTTT
CAISAGQGSWVDTQYF
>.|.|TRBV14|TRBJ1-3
TGTGCCAGCAGCCAAGGTGGAGACACCATATATTTT
CASSQGGDTIYF
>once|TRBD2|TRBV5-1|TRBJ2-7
TGCGCCAGCAGCTTTTCCCTAGCGGGTTTTTACTACGAGCAGTACTTC
CASSFSLAGFYYEQYF
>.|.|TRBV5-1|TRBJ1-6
TGCGCCAGCAGCTTGGCCCGTGATTCACCCCTCCACTTT
CASSLARDSPLHF
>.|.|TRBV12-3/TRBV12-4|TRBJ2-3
TGTGCCAGCAGTTTCCCCGGAGAGGTTACGCAGTATTTT
CASSFPGEVTQYF